This T cell receptor (beta chain) was profiled in a study of blood T cell repertoires in COVID-19. As for the study in general: There were acute and convalescent COVID-19 samples, and they came from the United States, Italy and Spain. T cells, B-cell-depleted T cells, or PBMCs provided the cDNA or gDNA that served as material.

This clone was observed a handful of times. Per the authors' pipeline: The authors estimated nucleated cell counts from reference gene primer amplification. Profiling relied on immunoSEQ multiplex PCR, and the TCRdb table lists in-frame clones only, not all of them. The DNA gave D and trimming, while V, J and clone size come from that table. The table records under 200,000 clones, 80% to 90% of them present only once. This clonotype originated in a man aged 60-69 years with acute or convalescent COVID-19. Sequenced sample: peripheral blood.

DNA of the CDR3: TGTGCCAGCAGCTTGTTCGGGGAGAAGAAGCCCCAGCATTTT. This encodes CASSLFGEKKPQHF. The V and J genes are TRBV5-4 and TRBJ1-5; D remains ambiguous. Germline V gene sequence: CDR1 SGHNT, CDR2 YYREEE (reference sequence). The CDR3 totals 14 residues. Trimming took 1 base from V and 8 from J, leaving 13 bases between them.